The rows below give T cell receptor beta chains drawn from one sample of a study of blood T cell repertoires in COVID-19. This table comes from immunoSEQ multiplex PCR, and its TCRdb copy is limited to in-frame clones, with some not included. This table holds fewer than 350,000 clones, approximately 83% found once. Specimen: peripheral blood. These receptors came from a woman aged 25 to 39 who had recovered from COVID-19. CDR3s include the opening cysteine and the closing phenylalanine or tryptophan. D genes are given only for firm matches. Size is stated for part of the rows, as once, few or many counts, or as a class when the clone is expanded.

-	TRBJ2-2	TRBV27	-	CASSSRRGGELFF	TGTGCCAGCAGCTCCCGCCGCGGCGGGGAGCTGTTTTTT
-	TRBJ2-1	TRBV24-1	-	CATSDFSDEQFF	TGTGCCACCAGTGATTTTAGCGATGAGCAGTTCTTC
TRBD1	TRBJ2-5	TRBV2	-	CASRIGTVQETQYF	TGTGCCAGCAGGATCGGGACAGTACAAGAGACCCAGTACTTC
-	TRBJ2-7	TRBV10-3	-	CAISDRLAYEQYF	TGTGCCATCAGTGATAGACTGGCTTACGAGCAGTACTTC
-	TRBJ2-7	TRBV5-1	-	CASSTGTAYEQYF	TGCGCCAGCAGCACGGGGACTGCGTACGAGCAGTACTTC
TRBD1	TRBJ2-5	TRBV27	-	CASSRGQYQETQYF	TGTGCCAGCAGCCGGGGACAGTACCAAGAGACCCAGTACTTC
-	TRBJ2-7	TRBV27	-	CASSPRQTYSYEQYF	TGTGCCAGCAGTCCGCGACAGACTTACTCCTACGAGCAGTACTTC
-	TRBJ2-5	TRBV6-5	-	CASSYGPKETQYF	TGTGCCAGCAGTTACGGGCCTAAAGAGACCCAGTACTTC
-	TRBJ2-7	TRBV6-5	-	CASTEGGGAAYEQYF	TGTGCCAGCACCGAAGGTGGAGGGGCAGCATACGAGCAGTACTTC
-	TRBJ2-7	TRBV27	-	CASSPAHRVYGYEQYF	TGTGCCAGCAGTCCAGCCCACAGGGTATACGGATACGAGCAGTACTTC
-	TRBJ1-6	TRBV30	-	CAWKGAASSYNSPLHF	TGTGCCTGGAAAGGGGCCGCCAGCTCCTATAATTCACCCCTCCACTTT
-	TRBJ2-1	TRBV11-2	-	CASSLGVAGQFF	TGTGCCAGCAGCTTAGGGGTGGCGGGACAGTTCTTC
-	TRBJ1-6	TRBV18	-	CASSRVNSPLHF	TGTGCCAGCTCACGAGTAAATTCACCCCTCCACTTT
-	TRBJ2-5	TRBV27	once	CASSLSYHGQETQYF	TGTGCCAGCAGTTTATCCTATCACGGGCAAGAGACCCAGTACTTC
-	TRBJ2-3	TRBV27	once	CASSLGLTNTDTQYF	TGTGCCAGCAGTTTAGGACTAACTAACACAGATACGCAGTATTTT
-	TRBJ1-6	TRBV9	-	CASSVGRGGYSSYNSPLHF	TGTGCCAGCAGCGTAGGCAGGGGTGGTTATAGCTCCTATAATTCACCCCTCCACTTT
-	TRBJ1-5	TRBV30	-	CAWSGGQTGRYQPQHF	TGTGCCTGGAGTGGAGGACAGACTGGACGGTATCAGCCCCAGCATTTT
-	TRBJ2-3	TRBV2	-	CASSASQGFWADTQYF	TGTGCCAGCAGTGCGTCCCAGGGGTTTTGGGCAGATACGCAGTATTTT
TRBD2	TRBJ2-1	TRBV7-2	-	CASSPRGGAYNEQFF	TGTGCCAGCAGCCCCCGGGGGGGAGCCTACAATGAGCAGTTCTTC
-	TRBJ2-5	TRBV29-1	-	CSARDNREAQYF	TGCAGCGCCCGGGACAACCGCGAAGCCCAGTACTTC
-	TRBJ1-5	TRBV27	-	CASSYPGQPQHF	TGTGCCAGCAGTTACCCCGGGCAGCCCCAGCATTTT
TRBD1	TRBJ1-1	TRBV7-9	-	CASSPAGTGTEAFF	TGTGCCAGCAGCCCCGCCGGGACAGGGACTGAAGCTTTCTTT
-	TRBJ2-5	TRBV6-5	-	CASSYSGARETQYF	TGTGCCAGCAGTTACTCAGGGGCCAGAGAGACCCAGTACTTC
TRBD2	TRBJ2-2	TRBV11-3	-	CASSLRASGTGGELFF	TGTGCCAGCAGCTTAAGGGCTAGCGGGACGGGCGGGGAGCTGTTTTTT
-	TRBJ1-1	TRBV11-2	once	CASSEANTEAFF	TGTGCCAGCAGTGAGGCGAACACTGAAGCTTTCTTT
TRBD1	TRBJ2-7	TRBV30	-	CAWMGQGLDYEQYF	TGTGCCTGGATGGGACAGGGTCTTGACTACGAGCAGTACTTC
-	TRBJ2-5	TRBV5-4	-	CASSLAGSQETQYF	TGTGCCAGCAGCCTGGCGGGGAGCCAAGAGACCCAGTACTTC
-	TRBJ1-2	TRBV19	-	CASNIASDSGDYGYTF	TGTGCCAGTAACATAGCCTCGGACAGCGGAGACTATGGCTACACCTTC
TRBD1	TRBJ1-3	TRBV10-3	once	CAISEPWGQSGNTIYF	TGTGCCATCAGTGAGCCGTGGGGACAGTCTGGAAACACCATATATTTT
TRBD1	TRBJ1-6	TRBV7-9	few	CASSRDRASNSPLHF	TGTGCCAGCAGCCGGGACAGGGCCTCCAATTCACCCCTCCACTTT
-	TRBJ1-4	TRBV6-6	-	CASQTGTLTEKLFF	TGTGCCAGTCAAACCGGGACATTGACTGAAAAACTGTTTTTT
-	TRBJ1-2	TRBV12-3/TRBV12-4	-	CASSYDQDGYTF	TGTGCCAGCAGTTATGACCAGGATGGCTACACCTTC
-	TRBJ2-5	TRBV2	-	CASSGTMEIQETQYF	TGTGCCAGCAGTGGTACTATGGAAATCCAAGAGACCCAGTACTTC
-	TRBJ1-1	TRBV28	-	CASRAEYTEAFF	TGTGCCAGCAGGGCTGAATACACTGAAGCTTTCTTT
TRBD1	TRBJ1-5	TRBV7-2	-	CASSQDRGRIQPQHF	TGTGCCAGCAGCCAGGACAGGGGGCGTATTCAGCCCCAGCATTTT
-	TRBJ2-7	TRBV19	few	CASSIGLSSDEQYF	TGTGCCAGTAGTATCGGACTATCCTCTGATGAGCAGTACTTC
TRBD2	TRBJ2-3	TRBV19	-	CASSILAGSDTQYF	TGTGCCAGTAGTATTCTAGCGGGATCAGATACGCAGTATTTT
TRBD1	TRBJ2-1	TRBV3-1/TRBV3-2	-	CASSPDDRGYEQFF	TGTGCCAGCAGCCCAGACGACAGGGGGTACGAGCAGTTCTTC
-	TRBJ1-5	TRBV7-2	-	CASSSQGTQPQHF	TGTGCCAGCAGCAGCCAGGGCACTCAGCCCCAGCATTTT
TRBD1	TRBJ1-5	TRBV28	-	CASNGGTDNQPQHF	TGTGCCAGCAACGGCGGGACAGACAATCAGCCCCAGCATTTT
-	TRBJ2-7	TRBV5-6	-	CASSPPGSPDEQYF	TGTGCCAGCAGCCCCCCCGGGTCCCCCGACGAGCAGTACTTC
TRBD1	TRBJ2-2	TRBV29-1	-	CSVRGQGKGTGELFF	TGCAGCGTACGCGGACAGGGGAAGGGCACCGGGGAGCTGTTTTTT
TRBD1	TRBJ2-7	TRBV28	-	CASSLPDRAAYEQYF	TGTGCCAGCAGTCTGCCGGACAGGGCCGCCTACGAGCAGTACTTC
-	TRBJ2-7	TRBV6-5	-	CASSYSGDEQYF	TGTGCCAGCAGTTATTCGGGGGACGAGCAGTACTTC
TRBD1	TRBJ1-5	TRBV19	-	CATQPGQGNQPQHF	TGTGCCACCCAACCCGGACAGGGGAATCAGCCCCAGCATTTT
-	TRBJ2-7	TRBV5-4	-	CASSADSYYEQYF	TGTGCCAGCAGCGCTGACTCGTACTACGAGCAGTACTTC
TRBD1	TRBJ1-1	TRBV25-1	many	CASSELRQGRAFF	TGTGCCAGCAGTGAACTGAGACAGGGACGAGCTTTCTTT
TRBD2	TRBJ2-1	TRBV9	-	CASSVGLADSTYNEQFF	TGTGCCAGCAGCGTCGGACTAGCCGACTCGACTTACAATGAGCAGTTCTTC
-	TRBJ2-1	TRBV4-2	few	CASTQVPYNEQFF	TGTGCCAGCACCCAAGTCCCGTACAATGAGCAGTTCTTC
-	TRBJ1-1	TRBV12-3/TRBV12-4	-	CASSFSGTEAFF	TGTGCCAGCAGTTTTTCAGGCACTGAAGCTTTCTTT
TRBD1	TRBJ2-7	TRBV18	-	CASSRDRDRYEQYF	TGTGCCAGCTCCCGGGACAGGGATCGGTACGAGCAGTACTTC
-	TRBJ2-2	TRBV7-3	-	CASSPTGAGELFF	TGTGCCAGCAGCCCCACCGGTGCCGGGGAGCTGTTTTTT
TRBD2	TRBJ2-7	TRBV28	-	CASSPGLAGIYEQYF	TGTGCCAGCAGTCCGGGACTAGCGGGTATCTACGAGCAGTACTTC
-	TRBJ2-1	TRBV5-1	-	CASSLYSNEQFF	TGCGCCAGCAGCCTGTACAGCAATGAGCAGTTCTTC
TRBD1	TRBJ2-3	TRBV4-3	-	CASSQGRDRGRDTQYF	TGCGCCAGCAGCCAAGGCCGGGACAGGGGGCGGGATACGCAGTATTTT